These 17 T cell receptor beta chains came from one sample sequenced in a study of blood T cell repertoires in COVID-19. Generated by immunoSEQ multiplex PCR, the TCRdb table keeps only in-frame clones and is missing some. The repertoire holds 250,000 to 300,000 clones, 70% to 90% seen once, with about 12% in the top ten. The sequencing input was peripheral blood. The receptor source for this set is a woman between 65 and 79 years old with COVID-19, enrolled during active disease.

As for this clone: The sample contains more than one DNA sequence encoding this CDR3. The V call is TRBV5-1, the J call TRBJ2-5; 10 bases are a match to TRBD2. V trimming: 7 bases; J trimming: 1 base; junction bases outside the gene matches: 4. Germline assignment: CDR1 SGHRS and CDR2 YFSETQ. This CDR3 has 14 amino acids. CDR3 loop: CASARLAGQETQYF. The CDR3 DNA follows: TGCGCCAGCGCAAGACTAGCGGGCCAAGAGACCCAGTACTTC.

With respect to this clone: Compared with germline, one end of the junction differs, possibly owing to a read error. The V gene is TRBV5-5, the J gene TRBJ2-5; 11 nucleotides match TRBD2. The germline V gene has CDR1 SGHKS and CDR2 YYEKEE (reference sequence). The CDR3 is 16 residues long. CDR3 nucleotide sequence: TGTGCCCGCAGCTTGGGGGCTAGCGGGGGGCAAGAGACCCAGTACTTC. Amino acids: CARSLGASGGQETQYF.

The CDR3: CASSPRPLSDNEQFF. CDR3 nucleotides: TGTGCCAGCAGCCCGAGACCCCTTAGCGACAATGAGCAGTTCTTC. The chain recombines TRBV11-2 with TRBJ2-1; a possible D gene is TRBD2 (5 bases). The CDR3 has 15 amino acids. The V and J ends lost 5 bases and 5 bases respectively, with 16 bases between them. CDR1 and CDR2 from the germline V gene are SGHAT and FQNNGV.

The V gene is TRBV6-5, the J gene TRBJ2-4, with D perhaps matching TRBD1 (6 bases). Germline loops: CDR1 MNHEY, CDR2 SVGAGI. The V and J ends lost 6 bases and 4 bases respectively, with 16 bases between them. The CDR3 runs to 15 residues. The CDR3 sequence: CASSTGTRGKNIQYF. CDR3 coding DNA: TGTGCCAGCAGCACCGGGACAAGGGGTAAAAACATTCAGTACTTC.

This chain links TRBV2 with TRBJ2-1; no clear D gene. The length of the CDR3 is 13 residues. The germline V gene encodes CDR1 SNHLY and CDR2 FYNNEI. Trimming pared 4 bases from V and 4 bases from J, leaving 8 bases between. The CDR3 protein is CASSGVRYNEQFF. The CDR3 DNA follows: TGTGCCAGCAGTGGCGTGAGATACAATGAGCAGTTCTTC.

This clone was picked up a small number of times. V is TRBV6-5 and J is TRBJ2-2; 8 bases align to TRBD2. The CDR3 length is 15 residues. CDR1 and CDR2 from the germline V gene are MNHEY and SVGAGI. The trim removed 2 bases at V and 8 bases at J, leaving 7 bases unmatched. This CDR3 reads CASSYTGLAAGELFF. DNA of the CDR3: TGTGCCAGCAGTTACACCGGACTAGCAGCGGGGGAGCTGTTTTTT.

This chain connects TRBV6-6 to TRBJ1-1; D not resolved. The CDR3 is 13 amino acids. Germline CDR1 MNHNY, CDR2 SVGAGI (reference sequence). V lost 6 bases and J 6 bases, leaving 14 bases between the germline ends. CDR3 sequence reads: CASSSEAFAEAFF. CDR3 coding DNA: TGTGCCAGCAGCTCGGAGGCGTTCGCTGAAGCTTTCTTT.

The chain couples TRBV7-8 to TRBJ1-1; D unclear. V was clipped by 3 bases and J by 1 base, with 9 bases between them. Germline lookup yields CDR1 SGHVS and CDR2 FQNEAQ. The CDR3 loop spans 14 amino acids. The CDR3 region has the DNA TGTGCCAGCAGCTTGGCGGAGGGGAACACTGAAGCTTTCTTT. Translation gives CASSLAEGNTEAFF.

The chain has TRBV7-2 and TRBJ2-1; D is uncertain. Germline lookup yields CDR1 SGHTA and CDR2 FQGNSA. The CDR3 extends over 14 amino acids. The V end was cut by 1 base, the J end by 6 bases, with 10 bases between. The CDR3 bases are TGTGCCAGCAGCTTAGGAATGAGCTCCAATGAGCAGTTCTTC. Translated: CASSLGMSSNEQFF.

The chain combines TRBV5-4 with TRBJ1-2; perhaps TRBD1 as D (5 bases). Germline lookup yields CDR1 SGHNT and CDR2 YYREEE (reference sequence). Trimming removed 4 bases from V and 2 bases from J, with 15 bases in between. The CDR3 spans 15 residues. The DNA for the CDR3 is TGTGCCAGCAGCGTTTTTGACGGGGGGAACTATGGCTACACCTTC. It specifies CASSVFDGGNYGYTF.

This chain connects TRBV29-1 to TRBJ1-2; TRBD1 is a possible D gene (5 bases). Germline V gene data show CDR1 as SQVTM and CDR2 as ANQGSEA. V gave up 7 bases and J gave up 3 bases, with 9 bases separating them. The CDR3 extends over 11 amino acids. CDR3 sequence reads: CSARVDYGYTF. The CDR3 bases are TGCAGCGCCAGGGTGGACTATGGCTACACCTTC.

On this clone: Distinct nucleotide sequences in the sample also encode this CDR3. The chain is built from TRBV5-1 and TRBJ2-7; 12 bases are shared with TRBD1. From germline, CDR1 is SGHRS and CDR2 YFSETQ. CDR3 length equals 14 residues. V was pared by 3 bases and J by 5 bases, with 3 bases of the junction left unmatched. The CDR3 sequence is CASSWGQGADEQYF. In nucleotides, the CDR3 is TGCGCCAGCAGCTGGGGACAGGGGGCGGACGAGCAGTACTTC.

J is TRBJ1-6 and V is TRBV30, with TRBD1 matching 7 bases. Germline loops: CDR1 GTSNPN, CDR2 SVGIG (reference sequence). This CDR3 is built from 12 residues. V lost 2 bases to trimming and J lost 8 bases; unmatched junction nucleotides: 0. Written as DNA, the CDR3 is TGTGCCTGGAGTACAGGGGATTCACCCCTCCACTTT. Protein: CAWSTGDSPLHF.

The J gene is TRBJ2-1, the V gene TRBV5-1; 8 bases are a match to TRBD1. The V segment lost 0 bases and the J segment 4 bases; nucleotides outside the gene matches: 3. Germline V lookup: CDR1 SGHRS, CDR2 YFSETQ. The CDR3 sequence is 15 residues long. As DNA, the CDR3 is TGCGCCAGCAGCTTGGATGGGGACAGGTACAATGAGCAGTTCTTC. It is translated as CASSLDGDRYNEQFF.

This rearrangement joins TRBV6-6 to TRBJ1-2; 7 nucleotides line up with TRBD1. The germline gives CDR1 MNHNY, CDR2 SVGAGI (reference sequence). Losses at the gene ends were 6 bases for V and 4 bases for J; bases not matched to a gene: 8. The CDR3 consists of 14 residues. The CDR3 protein is CASRLTGEAYGYTF. The CDR3 DNA sequence: TGTGCCAGCAGACTTACAGGGGAGGCCTATGGCTACACCTTC.

The rearrangement joins TRBV27 to TRBJ1-6; 7 bases map to TRBD1. This CDR3 is 15 amino acids long. The trim removed 6 bases at V and 2 bases at J, leaving 4 bases unmatched. Germline CDR1 and CDR2: MNHEY and SMNVEV (reference sequence). CDR3 sequence: CASSLGQTYNSPLHF. CDR3 nucleotide sequence: TGTGCCAGCAGCCTGGGACAGACCTATAATTCACCCCTCCACTTT.

This rearrangement joins TRBV2 to TRBJ1-2, with 12 bases matching TRBD1. CDR3 length: 14 amino acids. The V gene end was trimmed by 6 bases and the J gene end by 4 bases; junction bases not matched to a gene: 3. Germline V lookup: CDR1 SNHLY, CDR2 FYNNEI. The CDR3 loop reads CASRGTGGPYGYTF. The CDR3, as DNA: TGTGCCAGCAGAGGGACAGGGGGCCCCTATGGCTACACCTTC.